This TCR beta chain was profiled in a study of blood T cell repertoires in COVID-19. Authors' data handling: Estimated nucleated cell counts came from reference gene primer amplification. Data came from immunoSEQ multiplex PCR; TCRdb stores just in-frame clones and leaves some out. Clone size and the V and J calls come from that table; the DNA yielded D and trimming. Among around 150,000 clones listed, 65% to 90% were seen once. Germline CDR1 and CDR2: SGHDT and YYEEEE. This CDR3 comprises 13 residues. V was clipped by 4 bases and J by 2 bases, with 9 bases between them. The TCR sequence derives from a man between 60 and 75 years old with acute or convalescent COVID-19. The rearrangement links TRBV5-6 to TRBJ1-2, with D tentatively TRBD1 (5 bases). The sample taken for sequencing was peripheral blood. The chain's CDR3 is CASSTPGNYGYTF. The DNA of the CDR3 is TGTGCCAGCAGCACGCCAGGGAACTATGGCTACACCTTC.